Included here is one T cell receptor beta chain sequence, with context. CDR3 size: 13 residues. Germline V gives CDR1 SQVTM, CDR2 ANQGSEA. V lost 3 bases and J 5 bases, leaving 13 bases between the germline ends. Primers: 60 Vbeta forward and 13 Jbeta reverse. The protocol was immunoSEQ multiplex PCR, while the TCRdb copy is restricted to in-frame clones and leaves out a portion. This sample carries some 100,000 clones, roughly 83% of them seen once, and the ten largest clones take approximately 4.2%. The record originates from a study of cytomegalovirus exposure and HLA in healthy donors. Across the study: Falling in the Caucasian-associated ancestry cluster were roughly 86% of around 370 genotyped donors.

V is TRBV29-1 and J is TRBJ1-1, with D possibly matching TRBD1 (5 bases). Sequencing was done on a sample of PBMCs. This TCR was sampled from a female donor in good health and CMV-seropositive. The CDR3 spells CSVDGGGGTEAFF. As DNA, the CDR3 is TGCAGCGTTGATGGGGGGGGAGGAACTGAAGCTTTCTTT.